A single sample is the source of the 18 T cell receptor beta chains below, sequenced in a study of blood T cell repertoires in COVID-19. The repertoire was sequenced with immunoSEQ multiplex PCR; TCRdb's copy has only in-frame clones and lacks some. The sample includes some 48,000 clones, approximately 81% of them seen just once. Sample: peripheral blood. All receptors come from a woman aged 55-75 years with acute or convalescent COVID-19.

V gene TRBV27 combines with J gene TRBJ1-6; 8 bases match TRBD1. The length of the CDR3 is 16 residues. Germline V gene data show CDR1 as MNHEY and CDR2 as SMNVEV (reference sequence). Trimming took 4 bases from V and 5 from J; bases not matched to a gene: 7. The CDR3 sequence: CASSSSGTGNNSPLHF. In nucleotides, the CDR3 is TGTGCCAGCAGTTCCTCCGGGACAGGTAATAATTCACCCCTCCACTTT.

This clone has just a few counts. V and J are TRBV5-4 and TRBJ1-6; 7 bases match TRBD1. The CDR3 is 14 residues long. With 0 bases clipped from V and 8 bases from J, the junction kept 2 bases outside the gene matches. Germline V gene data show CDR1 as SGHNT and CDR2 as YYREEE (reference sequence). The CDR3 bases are TGTGCCAGCAGCTTGGAAGGGGGCGATTCACCCCTCCACTTT. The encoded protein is CASSLEGGDSPLHF.

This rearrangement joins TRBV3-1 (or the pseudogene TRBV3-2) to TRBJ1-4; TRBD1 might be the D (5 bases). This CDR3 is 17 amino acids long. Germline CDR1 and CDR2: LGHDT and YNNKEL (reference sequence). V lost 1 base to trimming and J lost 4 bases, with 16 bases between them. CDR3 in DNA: TGTGCCAGCAGCCAAGTCATTGTGTCAGGGTTTAATGAAAAACTGTTTTTT. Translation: CASSQVIVSGFNEKLFF.

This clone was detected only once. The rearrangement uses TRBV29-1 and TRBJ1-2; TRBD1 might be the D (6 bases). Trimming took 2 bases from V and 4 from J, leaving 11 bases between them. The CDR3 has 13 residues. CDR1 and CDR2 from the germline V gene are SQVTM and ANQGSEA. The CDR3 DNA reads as TGCAGCGTTGAACTCAGGGGTCCCTATGGCTACACCTTC. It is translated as CSVELRGPYGYTF.

The CDR3 bases are TGTGCCAGCAGAACAGGACAGGGATATTCACCCCTCCACTTT. Translation: CASRTGQGYSPLHF. This sequence joins TRBV7-8 and TRBJ1-6; 8 bases match TRBD1. The length of the CDR3 is 14 residues. V lost 6 bases to trimming and J lost 8 bases; unmatched junction nucleotides: 6. Germline V CDR1 and CDR2: SGHVS, FQNEAQ.

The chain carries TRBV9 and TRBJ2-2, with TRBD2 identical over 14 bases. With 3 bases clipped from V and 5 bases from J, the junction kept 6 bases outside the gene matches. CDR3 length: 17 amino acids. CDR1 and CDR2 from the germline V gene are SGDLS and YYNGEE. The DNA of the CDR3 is TGTGCCAGCAGCGGACTAGCGGGAGGGCCAAAAACCGGGGAGCTGTTTTTT. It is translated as CASSGLAGGPKTGELFF.

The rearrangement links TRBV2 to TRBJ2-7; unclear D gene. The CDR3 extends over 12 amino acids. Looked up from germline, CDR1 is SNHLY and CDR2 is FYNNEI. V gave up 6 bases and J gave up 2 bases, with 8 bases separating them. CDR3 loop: CASRGRTYEQYF. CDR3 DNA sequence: TGTGCCAGCAGAGGCAGGACCTACGAGCAGTACTTC.

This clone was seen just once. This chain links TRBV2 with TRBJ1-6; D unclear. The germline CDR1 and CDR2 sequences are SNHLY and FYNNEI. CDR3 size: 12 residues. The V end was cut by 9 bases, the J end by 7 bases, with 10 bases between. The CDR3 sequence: CARRSVNSPLHF. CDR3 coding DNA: TGTGCCAGACGCAGTGTCAATTCACCCCTCCACTTT.

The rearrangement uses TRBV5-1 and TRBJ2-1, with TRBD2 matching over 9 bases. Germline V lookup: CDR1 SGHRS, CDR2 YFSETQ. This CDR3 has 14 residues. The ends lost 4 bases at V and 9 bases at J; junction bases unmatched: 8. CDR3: CASSPSAGGGEQFF. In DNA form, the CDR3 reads TGCGCCAGCAGCCCATCAGCGGGAGGTGGTGAGCAGTTCTTC.

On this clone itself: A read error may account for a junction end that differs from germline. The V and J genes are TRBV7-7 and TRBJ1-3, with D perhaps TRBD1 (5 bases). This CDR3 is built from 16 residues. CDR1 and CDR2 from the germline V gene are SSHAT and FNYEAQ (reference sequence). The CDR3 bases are TGTGCTAGCAGCCCCTTCTTAGGGGTCTCTGGAAACACCATATATTTT. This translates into CASSPFLGVSGNTIYF.

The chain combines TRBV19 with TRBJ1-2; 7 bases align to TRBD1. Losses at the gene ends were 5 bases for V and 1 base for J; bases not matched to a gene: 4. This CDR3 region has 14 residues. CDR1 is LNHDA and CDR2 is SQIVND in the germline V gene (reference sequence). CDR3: CASSLRQGNYGYTF. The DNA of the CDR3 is TGTGCCAGTAGTCTACGACAGGGTAACTATGGCTACACCTTC.

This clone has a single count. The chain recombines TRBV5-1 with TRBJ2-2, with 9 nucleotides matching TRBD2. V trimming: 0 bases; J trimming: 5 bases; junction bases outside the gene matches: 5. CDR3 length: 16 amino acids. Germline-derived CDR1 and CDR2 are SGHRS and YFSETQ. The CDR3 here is CASSLAVAGVTGELFF. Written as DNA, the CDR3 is TGCGCCAGCAGCTTGGCGGTAGCGGGGGTAACCGGGGAGCTGTTTTTT.

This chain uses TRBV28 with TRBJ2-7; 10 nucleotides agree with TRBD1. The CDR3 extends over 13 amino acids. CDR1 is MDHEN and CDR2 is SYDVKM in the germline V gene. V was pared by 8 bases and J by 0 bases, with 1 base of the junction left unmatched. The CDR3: CASRTGGSYEQYF. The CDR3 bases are TGTGCCAGCCGGACAGGGGGCTCCTACGAGCAGTACTTC.

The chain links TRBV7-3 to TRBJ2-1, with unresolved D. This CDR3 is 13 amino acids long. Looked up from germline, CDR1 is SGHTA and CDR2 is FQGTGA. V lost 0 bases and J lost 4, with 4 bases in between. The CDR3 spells CASSLTLYNEQFF. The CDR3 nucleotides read TGTGCCAGCAGCTTAACTCTATACAATGAGCAGTTCTTC.

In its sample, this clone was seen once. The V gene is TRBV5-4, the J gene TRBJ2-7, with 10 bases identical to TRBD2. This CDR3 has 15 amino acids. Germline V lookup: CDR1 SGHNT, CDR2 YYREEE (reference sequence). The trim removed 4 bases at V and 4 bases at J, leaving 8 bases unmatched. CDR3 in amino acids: CASSVRSSGSYEQYF. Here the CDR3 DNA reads TGTGCCAGCAGCGTTCGATCTAGCGGGAGTTACGAGCAGTACTTC.

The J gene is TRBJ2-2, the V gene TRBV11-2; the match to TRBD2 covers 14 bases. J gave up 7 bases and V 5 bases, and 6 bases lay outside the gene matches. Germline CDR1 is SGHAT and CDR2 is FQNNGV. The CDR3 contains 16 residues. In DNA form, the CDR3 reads TGTGCCAGCAGCGCCGGGACTAGCGGGGGCCGCGGGGAGCTGTTTTTT. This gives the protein CASSAGTSGGRGELFF.

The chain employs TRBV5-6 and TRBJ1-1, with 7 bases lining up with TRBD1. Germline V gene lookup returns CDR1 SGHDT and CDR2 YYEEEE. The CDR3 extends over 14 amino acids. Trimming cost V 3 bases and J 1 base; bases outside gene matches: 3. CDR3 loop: CASSWGDRNTEAFF. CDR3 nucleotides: TGTGCCAGCAGCTGGGGGGACAGGAACACTGAAGCTTTCTTT.

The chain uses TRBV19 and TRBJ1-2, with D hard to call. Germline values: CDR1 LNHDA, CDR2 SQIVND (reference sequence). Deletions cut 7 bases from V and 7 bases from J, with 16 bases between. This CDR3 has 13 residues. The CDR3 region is CASTLGQIGGYTF. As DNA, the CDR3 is TGTGCCAGTACCCTAGGCCAGATTGGTGGCTACACCTTC.